The 2 T cell receptor beta chains reported below all come from one sample, sequenced in a study of vaccination and CD4 T cells after COVID-19. Treatment reported: approximately nine-day PBMC culture with coronavirus spike peptide pools or control peptides (ViraFEST assay). The unexposed donor's CD4+ T cells were collected before the COVID-19 pandemic (2011-2018). The antigens of these receptors remain unknown. Sequencing of DNA taken from cultured CD4+ T cells relied on the Oncomine TCR Beta short-read assay. TCRdb processed the PCR reads anew with MiXCR; each CDR3 protein has one entry. The repertoire holds fewer than 8,000 distinct CDR3 sequences, with almost 30% as singletons. Sequenced material: CD4+ T cells from blood, cultured in vitro. Receptors were obtained from a human donor in good health.

The chain uses TRBV20-1 and TRBJ2-4; 9 nucleotides agree with TRBD2. V dropped 6 bases and J dropped 6; count of bases not matched to a gene: 9. Germline CDR1 is DFQATT and CDR2 is SNEGSKA (reference sequence). This CDR3 spans 14 amino acids. The CDR3 nucleotides read TGCAGTGCGAGACTAGCGGACGGGTTAAACATTCAGTACTTC. It translates to CSARLADGLNIQYF.

Only a few counts were recorded for this clonotype. The chain joins TRBV20-1 to TRBJ1-6; the match to TRBD1 covers 11 bases. The germline CDR1 and CDR2 sequences are DFQATT and SNEGSKA (reference sequence). The CDR3 has 13 residues. V shed 6 bases, J shed 11 bases, and the junction held 6 bases outside the gene matches. As DNA, the CDR3 is TGCAGTGCGCCCGGGACAGGGGGTGCACCCCTCCACTTT. This translates into CSAPGTGGAPLHF.